This T cell receptor beta chain stems from a study of shared clonotypes between healthy human individuals. A CD45RA+ naive subset and a CD45RA-negative memory subset were split from CD4+ cells. This clone has just one count. Assay used: immunoSEQ multiplex PCR; TCRdb lists only in-frame clones, some missing. The table records over 850,000 clones, 78% of them present only once. This TCR came from a man aged 18 to 29 in good health. Some clones in this sample may be carry-over from other donors' samples. Sequences were obtained from memory CD4+ T cells from PBMCs. Subset here: CD45RA-negative fraction.

The CDR3 DNA is TGTGCCAGTAGTGCAGGGGTCGGCGAAAAACTGTTTTTT. Protein sequence: CASSAGVGEKLFF. This rearrangement joins TRBV19 to TRBJ1-4, with TRBD1 as a possible D gene (6 bases). Trimming took 5 bases from V and 8 from J, leaving 12 bases between them. The CDR3 contains 13 residues. The germline V gene encodes CDR1 LNHDA and CDR2 SQIVND (reference sequence).